Listed below are T cell receptor beta chains from one sample, sequenced in a study of T cell responses to AZD1222 COVID-19 vaccine. Libraries were prepared by immunoSEQ multiplex PCR; TCRdb keeps only in-frame clonotypes and omits some of them. In the table there are roughly 130,000 clones, roughly 85% of which are singletons. Source: peripheral blood, taken on day 0 of AZD1222 vaccination. The receptors derive from an adult in good health. CDR3s include the opening cysteine and the closing phenylalanine or tryptophan. A D gene is named only where the DNA matches it firmly. Rows give clone size only sometimes, using once, few, many, or a class for an expanded clone.

DNA: TGTGCCAGCTCACCCCCCTCCGGGACGGTTGGCAATGAGCAGTTCTTC
CDR3: CASSPPSGTVGNEQFF
V: TRBV18
D: .
size: .
J: TRBJ2-1

DNA: TGCAGCGTTGAGAACGGACAGGGGGCCTATGGCTACACCTTC
CDR3: CSVENGQGAYGYTF
V: TRBV29-1
D: TRBD1
size: .
J: TRBJ1-2

DNA: TGTGCCACCAGTGACCTCGACAGCTCCCAGATCCAAGAGACCCAGTACTTC
CDR3: CATSDLDSSQIQETQYF
V: TRBV24-1
D: .
size: .
J: TRBJ2-5

DNA: TGCGCCAGCAGCCAAAGGGGACAGGGGGCGATCGAGGAAAAACTGTTTTTT
CDR3: CASSQRGQGAIEEKLFF
V: TRBV4-1
D: TRBD1
size: .
J: TRBJ1-4

DNA: TGTGCCAGCAGTTTCGGGCGGACGGCGGAGGAAAAACTGTTTTTT
CDR3: CASSFGRTAEEKLFF
V: TRBV28
D: .
size: .
J: TRBJ1-4

DNA: TGTGCCAGCAGTGAAGCGATCAATACCTACGAGCAGTACTTC
CDR3: CASSEAINTYEQYF
V: TRBV6-1
D: .
size: .
J: TRBJ2-7

DNA: TGTGCCAGCAGTGGCAGGAGCTTGAACACTGAAGCTTTCTTT
CDR3: CASSGRSLNTEAFF
V: TRBV2
D: .
size: .
J: TRBJ1-1

DNA: TGTGCCAGCAGTTCGGGTGGGTCCTACGAGCAGTACTTC
CDR3: CASSSGGSYEQYF
V: TRBV28
D: .
size: .
J: TRBJ2-7

DNA: TGTGCCAGCTCAGGGGAAGAGACCCAGTACTTC
CDR3: CASSGEETQYF
V: TRBV18
D: .
size: .
J: TRBJ2-5

DNA: TGTGCCACCTTAGGGGATTTAAATCAGCCCCAGCATTTT
CDR3: CATLGDLNQPQHF
V: TRBV10-3
D: .
size: .
J: TRBJ1-5

DNA: TGCAGCGTTGGAGGGACTAGCGGGGTACAAGAGACCCAGTACTTC
CDR3: CSVGGTSGVQETQYF
V: TRBV29-1
D: TRBD2
size: .
J: TRBJ2-5

DNA: TGTGCCAGCATTTCTAGCACTGAGCAGTTCTTC
CDR3: CASISSTEQFF
V: TRBV27
D: .
size: .
J: TRBJ2-1

DNA: TGCAGCGCCTTGGACAGCAGGATCACTGAAGCTTTCTTT
CDR3: CSALDSRITEAFF
V: TRBV29-1
D: .
size: once
J: TRBJ1-1

DNA: TGTGCCAGCAGCTTGGCCAAGGACCGGGGGACTGAAGCTTTCTTT
CDR3: CASSLAKDRGTEAFF
V: TRBV5-6
D: .
size: .
J: TRBJ1-1

DNA: TGTGCCAGCAGCAAAGGTAGGACTATGAACACTGAAGCTTTCTTT
CDR3: CASSKGRTMNTEAFF
V: TRBV21-1
D: .
size: .
J: TRBJ1-1

DNA: TGTGCCAGCAGCCTTTATTACACTGAAGCTTTCTTT
CDR3: CASSLYYTEAFF
V: TRBV5-6
D: .
size: .
J: TRBJ1-1

DNA: TGCGCCAGCAGCTTGGGGGGCAGGGACAGTCTTTACGAGCAGTACTTC
CDR3: CASSLGGRDSLYEQYF
V: TRBV5-1
D: TRBD1
size: .
J: TRBJ2-7

DNA: TGTGCCAGCAGTACATCCAGGGGTCCCTACAATGAGCAGTTCTTC
CDR3: CASSTSRGPYNEQFF
V: TRBV11-1
D: .
size: .
J: TRBJ2-1

DNA: TGTGCCAGCACAGAGGGCCTGTATGGCTACACCTTC
CDR3: CASTEGLYGYTF
V: TRBV6-6
D: .
size: .
J: TRBJ1-2

DNA: TGTGCCAGCAAGAGGGACCTGAACTATGGCTACACCTTC
CDR3: CASKRDLNYGYTF
V: TRBV6-5
D: .
size: .
J: TRBJ1-2

DNA: TGCAGTGCTAGTGTGGCGGGAGGGGACGAGCAGTACTTC
CDR3: CSASVAGGDEQYF
V: TRBV20-1
D: TRBD2
size: .
J: TRBJ2-7

DNA: TGTGCCAGCAAGTCCTACTATTCCGATGAGCAGTTCTTC
CDR3: CASKSYYSDEQFF
V: TRBV7-2
D: .
size: .
J: TRBJ2-1

DNA: TGTGCCACCAGCAGAGATAAGGCCAGGGCGGAGATGAACACTGAAGCTTTCTTT
CDR3: CATSRDKARAEMNTEAFF
V: TRBV15
D: .
size: .
J: TRBJ1-1

DNA: TGTGCCTGGAGTGCGGGACAGGCTAATGAAAAACTGTTTTTT
CDR3: CAWSAGQANEKLFF
V: TRBV30
D: TRBD1
size: .
J: TRBJ1-4

DNA: TGTGCCAGCAGACCACAGGGGTCAACAGATACGCAGTATTTT
CDR3: CASRPQGSTDTQYF
V: TRBV2
D: TRBD1
size: .
J: TRBJ2-3

DNA: TGTGCCAGCAGCTTCTCCTACGAGCAGTACTTC
CDR3: CASSFSYEQYF
V: TRBV11-2
D: .
size: .
J: TRBJ2-7

DNA: TGTGCCAGCAGCCAATTATCGTACGAGCAGTACTTC
CDR3: CASSQLSYEQYF
V: TRBV3-1/TRBV3-2
D: .
size: .
J: TRBJ2-7

DNA: TGTGCCAGCAGCTATGGGGGTGAAAAACTGTTTTTT
CDR3: CASSYGGEKLFF
V: TRBV11-2
D: .
size: .
J: TRBJ1-4

DNA: TGTGCCAGCAGCCAGCCGGGACAGGGGAGTCGAACACCCCTCCACTTT
CDR3: CASSQPGQGSRTPLHF
V: TRBV3-1/TRBV3-2
D: TRBD1
size: few
J: TRBJ1-6

DNA: TGTGCCAGCAGTCCCCCAAGTCTGGGGGACATTCAGTACTTC
CDR3: CASSPPSLGDIQYF
V: TRBV28
D: .
size: .
J: TRBJ2-4

DNA: TGTGCCTACAAACAGGGTACCTACGAGCAGTACTTC
CDR3: CAYKQGTYEQYF
V: TRBV30
D: .
size: few
J: TRBJ2-7

DNA: TGTGCCAGTGGACCAGGGGGCGAGCACCATGGCTACACCTTC
CDR3: CASGPGGEHHGYTF
V: TRBV19
D: TRBD1
size: .
J: TRBJ1-2

DNA: TGTGCCAGCAGCGAGAGGACTAGCGGATTCACCGGGGAGCTGTTTTTT
CDR3: CASSERTSGFTGELFF
V: TRBV11-2
D: TRBD2
size: .
J: TRBJ2-2

DNA: TGTGCCAGCAGCTCCCAGACCGGAAACACTGAAGCTTTCTTT
CDR3: CASSSQTGNTEAFF
V: TRBV7-9
D: .
size: .
J: TRBJ1-1

DNA: TGCAGCGCCTTGGACAGCGCCTACGAGCAGTACTTC
CDR3: CSALDSAYEQYF
V: TRBV29-1
D: .
size: .
J: TRBJ2-7

DNA: TGTGCCAGCAGCACCAGGGGGCAGGATGGCTACACCTTC
CDR3: CASSTRGQDGYTF
V: TRBV7-3
D: TRBD1
size: .
J: TRBJ1-2

DNA: TGCGCCAGCAGCTTGGGTCCACAATATAATTCACCCCTCCACTTT
CDR3: CASSLGPQYNSPLHF
V: TRBV5-1
D: .
size: .
J: TRBJ1-6

DNA: TGTGCCAGCAGCCTTCTTGACAGGTACTACGAGCAGTACTTC
CDR3: CASSLLDRYYEQYF
V: TRBV28
D: .
size: .
J: TRBJ2-7

DNA: TGTGCCACCCGGACAGGCTCAAGAGAGACCCAGTACTTC
CDR3: CATRTGSRETQYF
V: TRBV6-6
D: TRBD1
size: .
J: TRBJ2-5

DNA: TGTGCCAGCAGTCCTCATAAAGATACGCAGTATTTT
CDR3: CASSPHKDTQYF
V: TRBV12-3/TRBV12-4
D: .
size: .
J: TRBJ2-3

DNA: TGTGCCAGCAGCCTTCAGGGATACCAAGAGACCCAGTACTTC
CDR3: CASSLQGYQETQYF
V: TRBV14
D: .
size: .
J: TRBJ2-5

DNA: TGTGCCAGCAGTTTTCTTGACAGGGGTAATCAGCCCCAGCATTTT
CDR3: CASSFLDRGNQPQHF
V: TRBV27
D: TRBD1
size: once
J: TRBJ1-5

DNA: TGTGCCAGCAGCGTAGGGGGGAGTGGTTCGAACACCGGGGAGCTGTTTTTT
CDR3: CASSVGGSGSNTGELFF
V: TRBV9
D: .
size: .
J: TRBJ2-2

DNA: TGTGCCATCAGTCCGGGGGGTAACCAAGAGACCCAGTACTTC
CDR3: CAISPGGNQETQYF
V: TRBV10-3
D: TRBD2
size: .
J: TRBJ2-5

DNA: TGTGCCAGCAGCTTCCAGCGGGAGGGACGAGCTACGCAGTATTTT
CDR3: CASSFQREGRATQYF
V: TRBV11-2
D: TRBD2
size: .
J: TRBJ2-3